The clone carrying this T cell receptor (beta chain) has more than one count but fewer than ten. The CDR3 runs 15 residues. V shed 1 base and J shed 9 bases, with 16 bases lying between them. Germline V CDR1 and CDR2: DFQATT, SNEGSKA (reference sequence). These data are taken from a study of T cells in Graves' hyperthyroidism and ophthalmopathy. Diagnoses were made from clinical symptoms, serum measures (thyroxine and TRAb), thyroid ultrasound and orbital computed tomography. The TCR beta CDR3 regions underwent amplification using RNA transcripts as the source. HTBI primers were the set used in a first-round RT-PCR of the TCR CDR3. TCRdb independently ran MiXCR on the multiplex PCR reads; one entry per CDR3 protein. Here the sample spans fewer than 650,000 distinct CDR3 sequences, approximately 15% being singletons.

The chain combines TRBV20-1 with TRBJ1-6; possibly TRBD1 for D (5 bases). Input material: blood. The receptor was derived from a young woman with Graves' ophthalmopathy. Written as DNA, the CDR3 is TGCAGTGCTAGAGGGCCTCCTGATGGGGGTTCACCCCTCCACTTT. Its translation: CSARGPPDGGSPLHF.